This TCR beta chain was retrieved from a study of T cells after yellow fever vaccination. Findings of the study overall: On re-exposure, the response was weaker but peaked faster, at day 5 versus 15. Researchers noted that a small share of clonotypes showed up in both CD4 and CD8 compartments.

This clonotype was seen repeatedly, ten times or more. Its antigen remains unknown. Germline V CDR1 and CDR2: SGHTA, FQGTGA. This CDR3 has 16 amino acids. Deletions cut 9 bases from V and 0 bases from J, with 17 bases between. A process of 5'RACE template switching, which added a universal primer site and UMIs, was used to make TCR cDNA. Each CDR3 protein gets one entry after TCRdb re-called the 5' RACE reads with MiXCR. The sample holds approximately 550,000 distinct CDR3 sequences, roughly 13% seen once. This receptor was taken from a man aged 25-45 years who received the YFV17D yellow fever vaccine. Here the sequenced sample was PBMCs, taken on the day of the yellow fever booster vaccination. The chain recombines TRBV7-3 with TRBJ2-2; D is perhaps TRBD2 (6 bases). CDR3: CASGQPGLPNTGELFF. CDR3 DNA: TGTGCCAGTGGACAACCGGGACTTCCGAACACCGGGGAGCTGTTTTTT. Based on the CDR3 plus reference TRBV7-3 and TRBJ2-2, the full variable domain is GAGVSQTPSNKVTEKGKYVELRCDPISGHTALYWYRQSLGQGPEFLIYFQGTGAADDSGLPNDRFFAVRPEGSVSTLKIQRTERGDSAVYLCASGQPGLPNTGELFFGEGSRLTVL.